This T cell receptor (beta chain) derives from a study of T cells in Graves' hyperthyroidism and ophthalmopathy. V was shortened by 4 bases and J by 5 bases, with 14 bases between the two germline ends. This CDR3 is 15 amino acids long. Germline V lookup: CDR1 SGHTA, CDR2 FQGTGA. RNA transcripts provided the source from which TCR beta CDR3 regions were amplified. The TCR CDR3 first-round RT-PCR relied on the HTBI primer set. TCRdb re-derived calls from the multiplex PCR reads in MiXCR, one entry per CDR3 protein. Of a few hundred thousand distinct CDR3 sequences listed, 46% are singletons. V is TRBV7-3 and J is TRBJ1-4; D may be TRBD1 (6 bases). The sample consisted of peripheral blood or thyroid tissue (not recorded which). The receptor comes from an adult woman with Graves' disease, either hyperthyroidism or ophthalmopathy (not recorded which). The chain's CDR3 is CASSSQGSYNEKLFF. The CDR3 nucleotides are TGTGCCAGCAGCTCACAGGGCAGCTACAATGAAAAACTGTTTTTT.